This TCR beta chain was recorded in a study of blood T cell repertoires in COVID-19. This CDR3 region has 13 residues. V lost 6 bases to trimming and J lost 6 bases, with 12 bases between them. Measured with immunoSEQ multiplex PCR; TCRdb has only the in-frame clones, and not every one. The sample has approximately 120,000 clones, more than 70% seen once. Sequencing was done on a sample of peripheral blood. J is TRBJ2-1 and V is TRBV12-3 or TRBV12-4; D unresolved. The origin of this receptor is a woman aged 80 or over with acute or convalescent COVID-19. DNA of the CDR3: TGTGCCAGCAGGAAGTCTTCGAGCAATGAGCAGTTCTTC. Translating it yields CASRKSSSNEQFF.